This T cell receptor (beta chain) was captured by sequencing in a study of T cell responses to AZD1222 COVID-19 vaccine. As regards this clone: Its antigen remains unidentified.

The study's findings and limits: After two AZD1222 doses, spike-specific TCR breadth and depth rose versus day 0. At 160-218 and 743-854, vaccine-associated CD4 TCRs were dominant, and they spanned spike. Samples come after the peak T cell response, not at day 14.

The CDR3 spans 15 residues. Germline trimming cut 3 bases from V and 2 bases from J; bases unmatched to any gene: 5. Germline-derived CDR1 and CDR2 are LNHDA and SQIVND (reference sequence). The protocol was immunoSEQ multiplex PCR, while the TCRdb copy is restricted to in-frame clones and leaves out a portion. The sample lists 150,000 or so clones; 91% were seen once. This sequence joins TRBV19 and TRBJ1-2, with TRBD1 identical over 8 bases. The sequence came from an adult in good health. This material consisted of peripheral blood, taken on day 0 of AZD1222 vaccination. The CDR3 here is CASSMDRAFNYGYTF. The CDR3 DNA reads TGTGCCAGTAGTATGGACAGGGCGTTCAACTATGGCTACACCTTC. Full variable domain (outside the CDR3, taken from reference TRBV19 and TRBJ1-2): DGGITQSPKYLFRKEGQNVTLSCEQNLNHDAMYWYRQDPGQGLRLIYYSQIVNDFQKGDIAEGYSVSREKKESFPLTVTSAQKNPTAFYLCASSMDRAFNYGYTFGSGTRLTVV.